This T cell receptor beta chain stems from a study of cytomegalovirus exposure and HLA in healthy donors. Germline values: CDR1 LNHDA, CDR2 SQIVND (reference sequence). The CDR3 totals 11 residues. V dropped 5 bases and J dropped 14 bases, with 12 bases sitting between them. The PCR used 60 Vbeta and 13 Jbeta primers. Measured with immunoSEQ multiplex PCR; TCRdb has only the in-frame clones, and not every one. The repertoire holds tens of thousands of clones, about 63% seen once, with roughly 6.7% in the top ten. The chain uses TRBV19 and TRBJ1-4; no firm D call. The TCR was taken from a woman aged 25 to 39 in good health and CMV-seronegative. The sequencing input was PBMCs. The CDR3 nucleotides are TGTGCCAGTAGTCGACCAGGTCTTCTGTTTTTT. Amino acid sequence: CASSRPGLLFF.